The clone carrying this TCR beta chain has more than one count but fewer than ten. Its specificity is unknown. RNA transcripts served as the template for amplifying TCR beta CDR3 regions. First-round RT-PCR of the TCR CDR3 relied on the HTBI primer set. One entry per CDR3 protein results from TCRdb running MiXCR on the multiplex PCR reads. The table lists 500,000 to 650,000 distinct CDR3 sequences, about 15% of them singletons, with approximately 12% in the top ten. Diagnoses were made from clinical symptoms, serum measures (thyroxine and TRAb), thyroid ultrasound and orbital computed tomography. The data are from a study of T cells in Graves' hyperthyroidism and ophthalmopathy. Study at large: Peripheral blood was acquired at first diagnosis, ahead of any therapy whatsoever.

Study conclusions and caveats: Model predictions of ophthalmopathy came a median 6.5 months before onset. Most expanded thyroid clonotypes above 0.001 recurred in blood.

The TCR sequence derives from a woman between 45 and 65 years old with Graves' ophthalmopathy. The specimen sequenced was blood.

CDR3 loop: CASSFGLAGGELFF. The CDR3 region has the DNA TGTGCCAGCAGCTTTGGGCTAGCCGGCGGGGAGCTGTTTTTT. The rearrangement joins TRBV7-9 to TRBJ2-2; D is possibly TRBD2 (5 bases). The CDR3 runs to 14 residues. V gave up 3 bases and J gave up 7 bases, with 12 bases separating them. In germline, CDR1 is SEHNR, CDR2 FQNEAQ (reference sequence).